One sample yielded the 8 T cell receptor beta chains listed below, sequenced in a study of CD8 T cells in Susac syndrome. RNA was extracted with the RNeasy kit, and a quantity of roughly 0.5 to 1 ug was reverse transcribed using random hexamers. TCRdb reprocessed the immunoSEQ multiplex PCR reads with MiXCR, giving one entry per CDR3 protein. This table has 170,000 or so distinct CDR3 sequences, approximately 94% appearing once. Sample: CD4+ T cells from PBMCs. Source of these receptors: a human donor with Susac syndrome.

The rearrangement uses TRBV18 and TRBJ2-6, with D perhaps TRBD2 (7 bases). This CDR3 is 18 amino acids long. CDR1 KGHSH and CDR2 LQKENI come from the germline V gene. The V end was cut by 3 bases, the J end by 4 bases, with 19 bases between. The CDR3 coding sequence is TGTGCCAGCTCACCCGTAGTCTCCGGGGGGCCAGGGGCCAACGTCCTGACTTTC. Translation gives CASSPVVSGGPGANVLTF. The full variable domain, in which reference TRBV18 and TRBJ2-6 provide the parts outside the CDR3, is NAGVMQNPRHLVRRRGQEARLRCSPMKGHSHVYWYRQLPEEGLKFMVYLQKENIIDESGMPKERFSAEFPKEGPSILRIQQVVRGDSAAYFCASSPVVSGGPGANVLTFGAGSRLTVL.

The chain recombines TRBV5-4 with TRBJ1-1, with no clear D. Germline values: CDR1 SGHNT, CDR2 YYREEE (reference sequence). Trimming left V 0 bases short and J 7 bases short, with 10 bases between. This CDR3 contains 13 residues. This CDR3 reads CASSLAYADEAFF. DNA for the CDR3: TGTGCCAGCAGCTTGGCTTATGCGGATGAAGCTTTCTTT.

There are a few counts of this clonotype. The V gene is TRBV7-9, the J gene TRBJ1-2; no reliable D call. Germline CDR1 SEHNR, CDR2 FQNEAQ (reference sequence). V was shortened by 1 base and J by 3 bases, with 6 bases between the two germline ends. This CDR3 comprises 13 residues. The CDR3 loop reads CASSLEGDYGYTF. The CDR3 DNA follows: TGTGCCAGCAGCTTAGAGGGCGACTATGGCTACACCTTC.

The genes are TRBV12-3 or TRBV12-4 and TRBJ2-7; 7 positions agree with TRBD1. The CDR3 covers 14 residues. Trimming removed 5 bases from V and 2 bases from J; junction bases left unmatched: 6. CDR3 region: CASSRGQPTYEQYF. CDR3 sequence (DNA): TGTGCCAGCAGTAGGGGACAGCCTACCTACGAGCAGTACTTC.

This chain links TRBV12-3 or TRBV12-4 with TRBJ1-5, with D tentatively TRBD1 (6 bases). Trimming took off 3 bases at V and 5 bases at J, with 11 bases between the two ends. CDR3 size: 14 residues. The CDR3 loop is CASSFRGADQPQHF. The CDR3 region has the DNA TGTGCCAGCAGTTTCCGGGGGGCCGATCAGCCCCAGCATTTT.

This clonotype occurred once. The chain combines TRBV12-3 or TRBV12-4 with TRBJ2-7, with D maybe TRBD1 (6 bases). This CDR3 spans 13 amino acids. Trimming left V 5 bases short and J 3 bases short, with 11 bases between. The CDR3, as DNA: TGTGCCAGCAGTCGCGGACAGATCTACGAGCAGTACTTC. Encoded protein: CASSRGQIYEQYF.

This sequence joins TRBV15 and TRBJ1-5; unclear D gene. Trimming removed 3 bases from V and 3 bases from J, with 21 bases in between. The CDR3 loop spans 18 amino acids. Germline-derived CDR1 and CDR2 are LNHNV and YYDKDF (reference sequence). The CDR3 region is CATSSNGREPRHNQPQHF. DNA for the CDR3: TGTGCCACCAGCAGCAACGGCCGAGAGCCTCGACACAATCAGCCCCAGCATTTT.

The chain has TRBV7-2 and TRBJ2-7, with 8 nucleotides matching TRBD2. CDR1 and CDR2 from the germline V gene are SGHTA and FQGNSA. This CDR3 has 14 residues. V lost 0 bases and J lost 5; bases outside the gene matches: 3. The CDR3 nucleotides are TGTGCCAGCAGCTTAGCAGCGGGAGCTAACGAGCAGTACTTC. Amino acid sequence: CASSLAAGANEQYF.